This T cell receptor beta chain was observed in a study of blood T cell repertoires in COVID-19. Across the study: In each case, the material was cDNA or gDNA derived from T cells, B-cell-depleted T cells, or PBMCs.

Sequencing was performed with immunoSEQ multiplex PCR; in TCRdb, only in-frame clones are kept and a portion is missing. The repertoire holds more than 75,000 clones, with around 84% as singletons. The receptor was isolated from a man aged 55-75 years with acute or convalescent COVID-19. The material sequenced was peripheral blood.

In DNA, the CDR3 is TGTGCCAGCAGTCCACCAGGGAAAGGCACAGATACGCAGTATTTT. Protein product: CASSPPGKGTDTQYF. The chain has TRBV21-1 and TRBJ2-3; TRBD1, the D gene given by the table, was not confirmed from the DNA. TRBV21-1 is reported as a pseudogene. The CDR3 covers 15 residues.